The rows below give T cell receptor beta chains drawn from one sample of a study of vaccination effects on CD4 cells after COVID-19. TCRdb keeps only in-frame clones here, not all; method: immunoSEQ multiplex PCR. Here the sample spans tens of thousands of clones, roughly 73% being singletons. Their antigens remain unidentified. Sequenced here: CD4+ T cells from PBMCs cultured without peptide, sampled after COVID-19 vaccination. Receptors originate from a human donor who received a COVID-19 vaccine. CDR3s include the opening cysteine and the closing phenylalanine or tryptophan.

cdr3_length	v_call	cdr3_aa
13	TRBV2	CASSEARGQPQHF
14	TRBV27	CASRSGYSNQPQHF
15	TRBV24-1	CATRKTGSSYNEQFF
10	TRBV20-1	CSAPSATITF
15	TRBV6-2/TRBV6-3	CASSPTGGNNQPQHF
17	TRBV24-1	CATSDPQAGGFTDTQYF
15	TRBV6-2/TRBV6-3	CASSYTGTIYNEQFF
13	TRBV7-8	CASSLAKGNTIYF
14	TRBV7-9	CASSLGINGSPLHF
15	TRBV6-5	CASSYSTGRDTEAFF
13	TRBV12-3/TRBV12-4	CASSLDRFSPLHF
15	TRBV7-2	CASSLGRWREETQYF
11	TRBV6-5	CASGGGYGYTF
15	TRBV5-8	CASSPTGGARETQYF
12	TRBV7-8	CASSLDRAEAFF
15	TRBV30	CAWSFAAGGGEKLFF
15	TRBV6-5	CASSYSILASNVQYF
11	TRBV20-1	CSLVENTEAFF
15	TRBV29-1	CSSLGQGGFTGELFF
15	TRBV6-2/TRBV6-3	CASSRGRNSNQPQHF
15	TRBV27	CASSQRWENTDTQYF
16	TRBV5-1	CASSLGQGLANYGYTF
14	TRBV24-1	CATSDGGQVSVLTF
16	TRBV15	CATSREGGRLNYGYTF
13	TRBV19	CASSIADTYGYTF
15	TRBV24-1	CATSEDRGTHYGYTF
13	TRBV18	CASSPVRQETQYF
15	TRBV7-2	CASSLEAGQGHGYTF
14	TRBV13	CASSLASLLTEAFF
11	TRBV2	CASSREIEAFF
16	TRBV7-9	CASSLYGGPNTGELFF
14	TRBV5-1	CASSSGISTDTQYF
15	TRBV6-6	CASSYIQAPEGPLHF
15	TRBV19	CASSSGLQGTGELFF
14	TRBV7-9	CASSLDTANSPLHF
12	TRBV6-5	CASKAGFSPLHF
13	TRBV29-1	CSVVLGVNTEAFF
14	TRBV6-5	CASSLDRATGELFF
14	TRBV24-1	CATSGDRNYNEQFF
13	TRBV7-3	CASSSPGASEAFF
14	TRBV6-5	CASYTGTSVETQYF
16	TRBV7-2	CASSFSFLAVGETQYF
16	TRBV11-1	CASSPRADSDTGELFF
11	TRBV12-3/TRBV12-4	CASGRATEAFF
16	TRBV18	CASSPPIGQTQETQYF
17	TRBV10-2	CASSLSRGATRVNEAFF
13	TRBV5-8	CASSFFSNQPQHF
15	TRBV11-3	CASSPGRVSYNEQFF
15	TRBV3-1/TRBV3-2	CASRGGGASKNIQYF
14	TRBV6-5	CASSYSSGSETQYF
17	TRBV7-2	CASSQQGALVSGNTIYF